These T cell receptor beta chains were read from a single sample in a study of CD4 T cells in relation to SARS-CoV-2 and coronaviruses. The protocol was immunoSEQ multiplex PCR, while the TCRdb copy is restricted to in-frame clones and leaves out a portion. The sample has 20,000 to 25,000 clones, about three quarters seen once. Their antigen targets remain unknown. Sequenced: CD4+ T cells from PBMCs, cultured in vitro. The source of these receptors is a human donor in good health. CDR3s include the opening cysteine and the closing phenylalanine or tryptophan. Clone size is given for some rows only: seen once, a few or many times, or a class if the clone is expanded.

j_call	clone_size	v_call	cdr3_aa
TRBJ2-7	NA	TRBV7-9	CASSLADYEQYF
TRBJ1-1	NA	TRBV6-1	CASSEPTMLREAFF
TRBJ2-5	NA	TRBV6-5	CATQRDRQETQYF
TRBJ1-2	NA	TRBV9	CASSVGGQMGGYTF
TRBJ1-5	NA	TRBV28	CASGGTGGQPQHF
TRBJ2-5	NA	TRBV4-2	CASSQGQTGAETQYF
TRBJ1-5	NA	TRBV29-1	CSVVGMFQPQHF
TRBJ2-2	NA	TRBV9	CASSPSGRWTGELFF
TRBJ2-7	few	TRBV27	CASSPLSGRGSYEQYF
TRBJ2-2	NA	TRBV18	CASSPNGGTGELFF
TRBJ2-6	NA	TRBV4-2	CASSQLRGEANVLTF
TRBJ2-7	NA	TRBV12-5	CASGLTRQGDRYEQYF
TRBJ2-7	NA	TRBV6-6	CASRDRGREQYF
TRBJ2-7	NA	TRBV7-9	CASGRTLEFHF
TRBJ2-2	NA	TRBV4-3	CASSQVTSYSGELFF
TRBJ1-1	NA	TRBV19	CASSIGAGGVASITPEAFF
TRBJ1-2	NA	TRBV28	CASSPDRAFYTF
TRBJ2-3	NA	TRBV11-2	CASSRGERGNTDTQYF
TRBJ1-1	NA	TRBV7-3	CASSLLGGNTEAFF
TRBJ2-5	NA	TRBV4-2	CASSPGRLRETQYF
TRBJ2-1	few	TRBV7-8	CASSLERKNEQFF
TRBJ2-1	NA	TRBV6-5	CASMTSGMIEQFF
TRBJ1-1	NA	TRBV12-3/TRBV12-4	CATNQGTNTEAFF
TRBJ1-1	NA	TRBV12-3/TRBV12-4	CASTWIQNTEAFF
TRBJ1-2	NA	TRBV6-5	CASRPSGGGYTF
TRBJ1-2	large	TRBV2	CAITGNYGYTF
TRBJ1-2	NA	TRBV7-2	CASSLRNRVTGNYGYTF
TRBJ1-6	NA	TRBV19	CASSREGDDSPLHF
TRBJ1-2	NA	TRBV3-1/TRBV3-2	CASSPTLNYGYTF
TRBJ1-1	NA	TRBV19	CASSIDWEVRAEAFF
TRBJ2-3	once	TRBV11-2	CASSLGFSGGPRATQYF
TRBJ2-3	NA	TRBV4-1	CASSQETPGGTSGVRDTQYF
TRBJ2-1	NA	TRBV6-2/TRBV6-3	CASSYSTRARQGRENEQFF
TRBJ2-6	NA	TRBV5-4	CASSLGGPGANVLTF
TRBJ1-1	NA	TRBV5-1	CASSKDRATTEAFF
TRBJ1-3	NA	TRBV18	CASSPRTGNTIYF
TRBJ2-1	NA	TRBV28	CASILAGRYNEQFF
TRBJ2-3	NA	TRBV5-1	CASSSRLAGDLTDTQYF
TRBJ2-7	NA	TRBV27	CATAGHKSGEQYF
TRBJ2-3	NA	TRBV5-1	CASSRDRGQGDTQYF
TRBJ2-7	NA	TRBV4-1	CASSQSYSGTSYEQYF
TRBJ2-2	NA	TRBV2	CASSWDLNTGELFF
TRBJ1-1	once	TRBV13	CASSARRGTGPNTEAFF
TRBJ2-2	NA	TRBV10-3	CAISPVGIETGELFF
TRBJ1-1	once	TRBV18	CASSPESGGRTEAFF
TRBJ1-4	NA	TRBV4-3	CASSQGAVRGRREKLFF